This T cell receptor (beta chain) was obtained from a study of blood T cell repertoires in COVID-19. Looking at the study overall: Acute and convalescent COVID-19 specimens originated in the United States, Italy and Spain.

This clone has only one observation. The CDR3 extends over 16 amino acids. Germline V lookup: CDR1 SGHAT, CDR2 FQNNGV. The V gene lost 5 bases and the J gene lost 2 bases, with 16 bases spanning the gap. The method was immunoSEQ multiplex PCR; TCRdb's version includes in-frame clones alone and lacks a portion of them. The sample lists about 250,000 clones, nearly 90% occurring once. This TCR came from a man aged 18 to 29 with active or convalescent COVID-19. Specimen: peripheral blood. This sequence joins TRBV11-2 and TRBJ2-1; D remains unclear. CDR3 in DNA: TGTGCCAGCAGCCGTCAGATAGCCCCTACCTACAATGAGCAGTTCTTC. Protein product: CASSRQIAPTYNEQFF.